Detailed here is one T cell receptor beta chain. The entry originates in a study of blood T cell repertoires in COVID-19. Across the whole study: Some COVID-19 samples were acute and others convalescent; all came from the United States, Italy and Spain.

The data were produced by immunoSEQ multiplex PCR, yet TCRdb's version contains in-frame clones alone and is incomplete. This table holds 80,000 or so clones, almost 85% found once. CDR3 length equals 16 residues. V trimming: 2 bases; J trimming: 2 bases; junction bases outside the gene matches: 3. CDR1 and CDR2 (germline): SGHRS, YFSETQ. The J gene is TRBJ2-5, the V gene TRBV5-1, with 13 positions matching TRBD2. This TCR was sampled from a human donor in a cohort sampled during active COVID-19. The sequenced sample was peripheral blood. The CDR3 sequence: CASSLGGLAGQETQYF. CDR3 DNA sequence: TGCGCCAGCAGCTTAGGGGGACTAGCGGGACAAGAGACCCAGTACTTC.